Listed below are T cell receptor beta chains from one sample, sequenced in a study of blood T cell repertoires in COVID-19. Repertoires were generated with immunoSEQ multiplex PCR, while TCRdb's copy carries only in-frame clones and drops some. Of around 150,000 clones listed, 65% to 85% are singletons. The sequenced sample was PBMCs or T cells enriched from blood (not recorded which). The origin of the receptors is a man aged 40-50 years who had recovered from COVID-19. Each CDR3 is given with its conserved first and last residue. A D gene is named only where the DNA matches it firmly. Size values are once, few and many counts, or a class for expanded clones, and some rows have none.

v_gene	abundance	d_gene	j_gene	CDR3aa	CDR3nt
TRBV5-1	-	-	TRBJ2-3	CASSQFGGTVTDTQYF	TGCGCCAGCAGCCAATTTGGGGGGACAGTCACAGATACGCAGTATTTT
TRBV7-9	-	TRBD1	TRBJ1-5	CASSYGQGHQPQHF	TGTGCCAGCAGCTACGGACAGGGCCATCAGCCCCAGCATTTT
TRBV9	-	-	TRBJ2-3	CASSEVHRESTDTQYF	TGTGCCAGCAGCGAGGTGCACAGAGAGAGCACAGATACGCAGTATTTT
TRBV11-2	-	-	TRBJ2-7	CASSLVGDSHEQYF	TGTGCCAGCAGCTTAGTAGGAGACAGCCACGAGCAGTACTTC
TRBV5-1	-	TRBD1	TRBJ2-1	CASSLEWTGVYNEQFF	TGCGCCAGCAGCTTGGAGTGGACAGGGGTCTACAATGAGCAGTTCTTC
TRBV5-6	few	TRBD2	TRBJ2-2	CASSFRSGGATGELFF	TGTGCCAGCAGCTTCCGTAGCGGGGGGGCCACCGGGGAGCTGTTTTTT
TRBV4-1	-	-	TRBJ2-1	CASSQKGGVAPTYNEQFF	TGCGCCAGCAGCCAAAAAGGGGGAGTAGCGCCCACTTACAATGAGCAGTTCTTC
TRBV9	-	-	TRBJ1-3	CASSGSGGGNTIYF	TGTGCCAGCAGCGGGAGCGGAGGTGGAAACACCATATATTTT
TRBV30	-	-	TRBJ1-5	CACGGEQGSNQPQHF	TGTGCCTGCGGAGGGGAACAGGGTAGCAATCAGCCCCAGCATTTT
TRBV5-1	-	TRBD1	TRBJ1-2	CASSSGQAGAYGYTF	TGCGCCAGCAGCTCGGGACAGGCGGGCGCCTATGGCTACACCTTC
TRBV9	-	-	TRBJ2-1	CASSANYRNNEQFF	TGTGCCAGCAGCGCAAACTACCGAAACAATGAGCAGTTCTTC
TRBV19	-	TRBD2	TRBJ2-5	CASSGSGAETQYF	TGTGCCAGTAGTGGTAGCGGGGCAGAGACCCAGTACTTC
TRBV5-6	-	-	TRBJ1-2	CASSQGTLGGYTF	TGTGCCAGCAGCCAAGGGACATTGGGTGGCTACACCTTC
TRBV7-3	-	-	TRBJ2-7	CASSRGSEQYF	TGTGCCAGCAGCCGGGGTAGCGAGCAGTACTTC
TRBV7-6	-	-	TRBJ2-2	CASSLDQGAGTGELFF	TGTGCCAGCAGCTTAGATCAGGGTGCGGGAACCGGGGAGCTGTTTTTT
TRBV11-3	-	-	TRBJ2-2	CASSADGKPGGGELFF	TGTGCCAGCAGCGCCGATGGGAAGCCCGGGGGCGGGGAGCTGTTTTTT
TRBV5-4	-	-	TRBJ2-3	CASKSPGENTDTQYF	TGTGCCAGTAAAAGCCCCGGGGAGAACACAGATACGCAGTATTTT
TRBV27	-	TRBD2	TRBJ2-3	CASSGGLAFADTQYF	TGTGCCAGCAGTGGCGGACTAGCGTTCGCAGATACGCAGTATTTT
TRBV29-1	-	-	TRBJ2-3	CSVNSPSTDTQYF	TGCAGCGTAAACTCCCCTAGCACAGATACGCAGTATTTT
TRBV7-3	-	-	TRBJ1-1	CASSLWGGTNTEAFF	TGTGCCAGCAGCTTATGGGGAGGGACGAACACTGAAGCTTTCTTT
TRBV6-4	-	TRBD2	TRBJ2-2	CASSGTSRGGELFF	TGTGCCAGCAGTGGGACTAGCCGTGGCGGGGAGCTGTTTTTT
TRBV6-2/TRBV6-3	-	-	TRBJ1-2	CASSYRTVKGYTF	TGTGCCAGCAGTTACCGGACAGTCAAGGGCTACACCTTC
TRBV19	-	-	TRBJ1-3	CASSIKAGLVAGNTIYF	TGTGCCAGTAGTATCAAGGCAGGGCTGGTCGCTGGAAACACCATATATTTT
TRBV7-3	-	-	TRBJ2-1	CASSLNPTLASEQFF	TGTGCCAGCAGCTTAAACCCTACCTTAGCCTCTGAGCAGTTCTTC
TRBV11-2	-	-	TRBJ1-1	CASSLDRAGGAFF	TGTGCCAGCAGCTTAGATAGGGCGGGTGGCGCTTTCTTT
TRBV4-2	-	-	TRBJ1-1	CASSPNAGVNTEAFF	TGTGCCAGCAGCCCCAACGCAGGGGTGAACACTGAAGCTTTCTTT
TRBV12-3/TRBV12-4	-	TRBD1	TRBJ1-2	CASSEQGVGGYTF	TGTGCCAGCAGTGAACAGGGGGTTGGTGGCTACACCTTC
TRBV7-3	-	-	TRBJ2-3	CASSSQGGYRAGADTQYF	TGTGCCAGCAGCTCCCAGGGAGGATACCGGGCTGGGGCAGATACGCAGTATTTT
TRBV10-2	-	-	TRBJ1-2	CASSETAYGYTF	TGCGCCAGCAGTGAGACTGCCTATGGCTACACCTTC
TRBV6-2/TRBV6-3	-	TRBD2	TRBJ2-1	CASSYSLGRRGGNNEQFF	TGTGCCAGCAGTTACTCCCTCGGGCGGCGGGGGGGAAACAATGAGCAGTTCTTC
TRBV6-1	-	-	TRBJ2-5	CASSDWQGKETQYF	TGTGCCAGCAGTGATTGGCAGGGGAAAGAGACCCAGTACTTC
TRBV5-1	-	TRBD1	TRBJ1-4	CASRLTGDNEKLFF	TGCGCCAGCAGGTTGACAGGGGATAATGAAAAACTGTTTTTT
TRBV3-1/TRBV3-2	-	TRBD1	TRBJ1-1	CASSQEGQGGTGYAEAFF	TGTGCCAGCAGCCAGGAAGGACAGGGAGGGACTGGGTACGCTGAAGCTTTCTTT
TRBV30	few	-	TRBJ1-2	CAWSQSNYGYTF	TGTGCCTGGTCTCAGTCTAACTATGGCTACACCTTC
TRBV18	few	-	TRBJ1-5	CASSPLDSNQPQHF	TGTGCCAGCTCGCCTTTAGATAGCAATCAGCCCCAGCATTTT
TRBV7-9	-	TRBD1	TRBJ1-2	CASTTNRDRLLYGYTF	TGTGCCAGCACCACAAACCGGGACAGACTCCTCTATGGCTACACCTTC
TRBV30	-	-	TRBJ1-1	CAWSRPQAGTEAFF	TGTGCCTGGAGTAGACCCCAGGCGGGTACTGAAGCTTTCTTT
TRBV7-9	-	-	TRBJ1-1	CASSFGRDEAFF	TGTGCCAGCAGCTTTGGGAGGGATGAAGCTTTCTTT
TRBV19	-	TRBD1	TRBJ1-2	CASSMRQGEGPGYTF	TGTGCCAGTAGTATGCGACAGGGAGAGGGTCCTGGCTACACCTTC
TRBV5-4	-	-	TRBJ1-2	CASSLDASRHGYTF	TGTGCCAGCAGCTTGGATGCGTCCCGCCATGGCTACACCTTC
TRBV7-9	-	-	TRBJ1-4	CASSFKSLEKLFF	TGTGCCAGCAGCTTCAAAAGCCTGGAAAAACTGTTTTTT
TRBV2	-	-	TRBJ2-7	CASRELDGENYEQYF	TGTGCCAGCAGGGAACTGGACGGGGAAAACTACGAGCAGTACTTC
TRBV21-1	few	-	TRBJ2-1	CASSKVAGPGFRDLFF	TGTGCCAGCAGCAAAGTGGCGGGACCGGGTTTCCGAGATCTGTTCTTC
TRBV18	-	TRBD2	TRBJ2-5	CASSPQLGTSEETQYF	TGTGCCAGCTCACCCCAGCTGGGGACTAGCGAAGAGACCCAGTACTTC
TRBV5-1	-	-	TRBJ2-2	CASSLDVRRGTGELFF	TGCGCCAGCAGCTTGGATGTCAGACGGGGTACCGGGGAGCTGTTTTTT
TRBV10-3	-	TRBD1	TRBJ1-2	CAITGGGQGINYGYTF	TGTGCCATCACCGGAGGGGGACAGGGGATAAACTATGGCTACACCTTC
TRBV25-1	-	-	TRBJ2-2	CASSRDFNTGELFF	TGTGCCAGCTCCAGGGACTTTAACACCGGGGAGCTGTTTTTT
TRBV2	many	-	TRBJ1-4	CASSSETRSVEKLFF	TGTGCCAGCAGCTCCGAGACACGGTCCGTGGAAAAACTGTTTTTT
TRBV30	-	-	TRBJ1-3	CAWSVRDNGLEGNTIYF	TGTGCCTGGAGTGTAAGGGACAATGGACTGGAAGGAAACACCATATATTTT
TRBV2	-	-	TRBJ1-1	CASNDYRGGNTEAFF	TGTGCCAGCAATGACTATAGGGGGGGGAACACTGAAGCTTTCTTT
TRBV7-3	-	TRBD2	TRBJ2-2	CASSYRTSGVYTGELFF	TGTGCCAGCAGCTATCGAACTAGCGGGGTCTACACCGGGGAGCTGTTTTTT
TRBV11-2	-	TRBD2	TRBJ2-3	CASSYGGTSTDTQYF	TGTGCCAGCAGCTACGGGGGGACCAGCACAGATACGCAGTATTTT
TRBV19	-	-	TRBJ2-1	CASQQGGLYNEQFF	TGTGCCAGTCAGCAGGGGGGCCTCTACAATGAGCAGTTCTTC